The next 9 T cell receptor beta chains were all read from a single sample in a study of cytomegalovirus exposure and HLA in healthy donors. Both 60 Vbeta primers and 13 Jbeta primers went into the PCR. Produced via immunoSEQ multiplex PCR; TCRdb's table is partial and in-frame only. The table lists more than 110,000 clones, over 70% of them singletons. The material sequenced was PBMCs. These receptors all come from a man aged 40-49 years in good health and CMV-seropositive.

This chain connects TRBV27 to TRBJ2-1; unclear D gene. CDR1 is MNHEY and CDR2 is SMNVEV in the germline V gene (reference sequence). V lost 3 bases and J 1 base, leaving 7 bases between the germline ends. This CDR3 region has 14 residues. The CDR3 sequence is CASSFYLSYNEQFF. In DNA form, the CDR3 reads TGTGCCAGCAGTTTCTACTTATCCTACAATGAGCAGTTCTTC.

This clone has only a few counts. This chain uses TRBV7-6 with TRBJ2-3, with TRBD2 as a possible D gene (5 bases). CDR1 SGHVS and CDR2 FNYEAQ come from the germline V gene. V lost 0 bases to trimming and J lost 2 bases, with 9 bases between them. The CDR3 spans 15 residues. The CDR3 nucleotides read TGTGCCAGCAGCTTAGCGGGGAGCCCCACAGATACGCAGTATTTT. Amino acid sequence: CASSLAGSPTDTQYF.

This chain links TRBV4-3 with TRBJ2-1; 7 positions match TRBD2. With V trimmed by 3 bases and J by 0 bases, 8 bases remained unmatched. Germline-derived CDR1 and CDR2 are LGHNA and YSLEER. The CDR3 runs to 17 residues. The CDR3, as DNA: TGCGCCAGCAGCCAGGAAGCGGGACCCAGCTCCTACAATGAGCAGTTCTTC. Its protein product is CASSQEAGPSSYNEQFF.

J is TRBJ2-3 and V is TRBV19; the match to TRBD2 covers 11 bases. From germline, CDR1 is LNHDA and CDR2 SQIVND (reference sequence). J lost 3 bases, V lost 6 bases, and 5 bases had no gene match. The CDR3 runs to 15 residues. Here the CDR3 DNA reads TGTGCCAGTAGACCGGGGACTAGCGGAACAGATACGCAGTATTTT. Translated: CASRPGTSGTDTQYF.

This clone was seen a single time. The genes are TRBV21-1 and TRBJ2-7; no check of the table's D call, TRBD1, against the DNA was made. TRBV21-1 has pseudogene status. The CDR3 spans 13 residues. The CDR3 sequence: CASSPGHPYEQYF. CDR3 nucleotides: TGTGCCAGCAGCCCGGGACATCCCTACGAGCAGTACTTC.

V gene TRBV5-6 combines with J gene TRBJ2-5; possible D gene TRBD1, 7 bases. Trimming took 4 bases from V and 2 from J, leaving 15 bases between them. Germline V gene data show CDR1 as SGHDT and CDR2 as YYEEEE. This CDR3 has 15 residues. The CDR3 region is CASSGGTVSQETQYF. CDR3 coding DNA: TGTGCCAGCAGCGGCGGGACAGTGAGTCAAGAGACCCAGTACTTC.

This chain connects TRBV4-2 to TRBJ1-2; D gene uncertain. CDR3 length: 14 residues. Between the trimmed V and J ends, which lost 0 bases and 8 bases, there was a span of 13 bases. Germline-derived CDR1 and CDR2 are LGHNA and YNFKEQ. Written as DNA, the CDR3 is TGTGCCAGCAGCCAAGATCAACAGAGGGCCGGCTACACCTTC. This encodes CASSQDQQRAGYTF.

V is TRBV25-1 and J is TRBJ1-3; D is uncertain. Between the trimmed V and J ends, which lost 5 bases and 2 bases, there was a span of 13 bases. In germline, CDR1 is MGHDK, CDR2 SYGVNS. This CDR3 is built from 15 residues. The chain's CDR3 is CASSSPFSAGNTIYF. CDR3 nucleotide sequence: TGTGCCAGCAGTTCCCCCTTTAGTGCTGGAAACACCATATATTTT.

There are a few counts of this clone. The chain's CDR3 is CASSYASGGSTGELFF. CDR3 nucleotides: TGTGCCAGCAGTTACGCTAGCGGGGGCAGCACCGGGGAGCTGTTTTTT. The chain combines TRBV6-5 with TRBJ2-2; 10 nucleotides agree with TRBD2. Looked up from germline, CDR1 is MNHEY and CDR2 is SVGAGI. The CDR3 has 16 residues. V trimming: 2 bases; J trimming: 4 bases; junction bases outside the gene matches: 4.